The sequence of this TCR beta chain was determined in a study of shared clonotypes between healthy human individuals. Findings and limits, study-wide: The study found roughly 5% of naive CD4 clonotypes shared across a few donors. Memory subsets generally showed smaller estimated richness than naive subsets did.

Naive CD8 cells comprised CD45RO-negative, CCR7-positively selected cells, excluding terminally differentiated effector memory CD45RA+ cells. This clone was detected only once. The target antigen is unknown. Per germline, CDR1 SGHTA and CDR2 FQGNSA. This CDR3 contains 17 residues. Trimming removed 5 bases from V and 9 bases from J; junction bases left unmatched: 20. The repertoire was sequenced with immunoSEQ multiplex PCR; TCRdb's copy has only in-frame clones and lacks some. The sample consists of 550,000 to 650,000 clones, roughly 96% of them appearing once. This chain uses TRBV7-2 with TRBJ2-7, with 9 bases that match TRBD2. This TCR came from a woman in her thirties in good health. The sample was naive CD8+ T cells sorted from blood. This chain's CDR3 is CASSQRLGTSISVWQYF. As DNA, the CDR3 is TGTGCCAGCAGCCAAAGGTTGGGGACTAGCATTTCTGTTTGGCAGTACTTC.